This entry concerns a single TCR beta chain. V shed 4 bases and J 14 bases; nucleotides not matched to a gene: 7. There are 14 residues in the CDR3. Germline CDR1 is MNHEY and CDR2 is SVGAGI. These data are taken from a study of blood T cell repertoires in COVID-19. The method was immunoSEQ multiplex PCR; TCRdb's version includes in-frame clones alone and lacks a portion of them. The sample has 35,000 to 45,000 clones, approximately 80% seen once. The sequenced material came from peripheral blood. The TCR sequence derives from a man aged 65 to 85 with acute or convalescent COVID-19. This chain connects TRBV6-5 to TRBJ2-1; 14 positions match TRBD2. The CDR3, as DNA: TGTGCCAGCAGTTCTCACGCGGGACTAGCGGGGGAGTTCTTC. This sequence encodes CASSSHAGLAGEFF.